These T cell receptor beta chains were read from a single sample in a study of cytomegalovirus exposure and HLA in healthy donors. Generated by immunoSEQ multiplex PCR, the TCRdb table keeps only in-frame clones and is missing some. Counted here are roughly 100,000 clones, 64% occurring once; the ten biggest clones make up roughly 3.2%. The sequencing input was PBMCs. The receptors originated from a man aged 60 to 69 in good health and CMV-seronegative. CDR3s include the opening cysteine and the closing phenylalanine or tryptophan. D genes are given only for firm matches. Not every row has a clone size; where given, it reads once, few, many or a size class.

D | size | J | V | DNA | CDR3
TRBD2 | . | TRBJ2-1 | TRBV6-6 | TGTGCCAGCAGCCCCGGGACTAGCGAAGGAAATGAGCAGTTCTTC | CASSPGTSEGNEQFF
. | once | TRBJ2-5 | TRBV5-1 | TGCGCCAGCGCCGATTCGGTAGGGGATTCCCAAGAGACCCAGTACTTC | CASADSVGDSQETQYF
. | few | TRBJ2-7 | TRBV29-1 | TGCAGCGTTGAACCGCCGGGACACCCCTACGAGCAGTACTTC | CSVEPPGHPYEQYF
TRBD1 | . | TRBJ1-1 | TRBV10-3 | TGTGCCATCAGTGGACAGGGGCCCGCAAACACTGAAGCTTTCTTT | CAISGQGPANTEAFF
TRBD1 | . | TRBJ2-3 | TRBV28 | TGTGCCAGCAAGATCGGGACAGGAGTCACAGATACGCAGTATTTT | CASKIGTGVTDTQYF
TRBD1 | . | TRBJ1-1 | TRBV15 | TGTGCCACCAGCAGCACCCAACCCCGGGACAGGGCTTTTTCGAACACTGAAGCTTTCTTT | CATSSTQPRDRAFSNTEAFF
TRBD2 | once | TRBJ2-3 | TRBV10-1 | TGCGCCAGCAGTGAGTGGTCGGGAGGAACAGATACGCAGTATTTT | CASSEWSGGTDTQYF
. | . | TRBJ1-1 | TRBV29-1 | TGCAGCGTTAAGCAGGATCCGAACACTGAAGCTTTCTTT | CSVKQDPNTEAFF
TRBD1 | . | TRBJ1-2 | TRBV19 | TGTGCCAGTAGTAGGAAAACAGGGGAGGAATATAACTATGGCTACACCTTC | CASSRKTGEEYNYGYTF
TRBD1 | . | TRBJ1-6 | TRBV27 | TGTGCCAGTAACTCATGGGACAGGGCTAATTCACCCCTCCACTTT | CASNSWDRANSPLHF
TRBD1 | . | TRBJ2-7 | TRBV5-1 | TGCGCCAGCAGCTTGGACGTGGGACAGAGTTCCTACGAGCAGTACTTC | CASSLDVGQSSYEQYF
TRBD1 | once | TRBJ1-5 | TRBV6-5 | TGTGCCAGCAGCTCGACAGGGGTGTTTCAGCCCCAGCATTTT | CASSSTGVFQPQHF
TRBD1 | . | TRBJ2-6 | TRBV27 | TGTGCCAGCAGACCGATCGGGACAGGGTATACTGGGGCCAACGTCCTGACTTTC | CASRPIGTGYTGANVLTF
TRBD1 | . | TRBJ2-4 | TRBV28 | TGTGCCAGCAGTACCCTCGCAGGGGGTTCTGGTGTTGCCAAAAACATTCAGTACTTC | CASSTLAGGSGVAKNIQYF
TRBD2 | . | TRBJ2-2 | TRBV5-1 | TGCGCCAGCAGCTTAGGTCCAAGCGGGAGTCGCACCGGGGAGCTGTTTTTT | CASSLGPSGSRTGELFF
TRBD2 | . | TRBJ2-3 | TRBV28 | TGTGCCAGCAACACGCCGCGGGGGGGAGGCACAGATACGCAGTATTTT | CASNTPRGGGTDTQYF
TRBD1 | . | TRBJ1-5 | TRBV28 | TGTGCCAGCAGGAGACAGGGAAACAATCAGCCCCAGCATTTT | CASRRQGNNQPQHF
TRBD2 | . | TRBJ2-3 | TRBV29-1 | TGCAGCGTTCCCCTTCCCGGGATTAGCGGGGAGCCCACAGATACGCAGTATTTT | CSVPLPGISGEPTDTQYF
. | . | TRBJ1-2 | TRBV27 | TGTGCCAGCAGTCTGTGGGGCCCTAACTATGGCTACACCTTC | CASSLWGPNYGYTF
TRBD2 | . | TRBJ2-7 | TRBV2 | TGTGCCAGCAGTGAGCTACTAGCGGGGCAGGAGCAGTACTTC | CASSELLAGQEQYF
TRBD1 | few | TRBJ1-2 | TRBV28 | TGTGCCAGCAGTATCCCGACAGGGGACTATGGCTACACCTTC | CASSIPTGDYGYTF
. | . | TRBJ1-3 | TRBV28 | TGTGCCAGCAGTTTAGTAGGGGGGGATAGAAACACCATATATTTT | CASSLVGGDRNTIYF
TRBD1 | . | TRBJ1-1 | TRBV4-2 | TGTGCCAGCAGCCAAGCCGGGACAGGGGGAGACACTGAAGCTTTCTTT | CASSQAGTGGDTEAFF
TRBD1 | . | TRBJ2-5 | TRBV19 | TGTGCCAGTAGTACGGACAGGCGCCAAGAGACCCAGTACTTC | CASSTDRRQETQYF
. | . | TRBJ2-7 | TRBV12-2 | TGTGCAAGTCGCTTAACGGGACTAGCGGGAGGGCCGTCCTACGAGCAGTACTTC | CASRLTGLAGGPSYEQYF
. | . | TRBJ2-7 | TRBV7-2 | TGTGCCAGCAGCTTGACTCCTCGAACATACGAGCAGTACTTC | CASSLTPRTYEQYF
. | . | TRBJ1-1 | TRBV6-5 | TGTGCCAGCAGTTCGGGTGGCACTGAAGCTTTCTTT | CASSSGGTEAFF
TRBD1 | . | TRBJ2-3 | TRBV18 | TGTGCCAGCGCAGGTTCGGGACAGGGCACAGATACGCAGTATTTT | CASAGSGQGTDTQYF
TRBD1 | . | TRBJ1-1 | TRBV5-5 | TGTGCCAGCAGCAAAAGGACAGGGGGAAACACTGAAGCTTTCTTT | CASSKRTGGNTEAFF
. | . | TRBJ1-1 | TRBV10-1 | TGCGCCAGCAGTCCTCAGGCCGGCGTGGGCACTGAAGCTTTCTTT | CASSPQAGVGTEAFF
. | . | TRBJ2-2 | TRBV7-3 | TGTGCCAGCAGCCCCCACGGGGACGGGGAGCTGTTTTTT | CASSPHGDGELFF
. | . | TRBJ1-5 | TRBV6-1 | TGTGCCAGCAGTGCTGTCTCGGGCAATCAGCCCCAGCATTTT | CASSAVSGNQPQHF
TRBD1 | . | TRBJ2-1 | TRBV7-7 | TGTGCCAGCAGCCTCCGAGGGGGCACCTACAATGAGCAGTTCTTC | CASSLRGGTYNEQFF
. | . | TRBJ1-2 | TRBV7-2 | TGTGCCAGCAGCTTAGGCCCAGGGGTCGGTGGCTACACCTTC | CASSLGPGVGGYTF
TRBD2 | . | TRBJ2-2 | TRBV5-1 | TGCGCCAGCAGCTCCGACCACCTACTAGCGGGAGGGCCCGGGGAGCTGTTTTTT | CASSSDHLLAGGPGELFF
TRBD1 | few | TRBJ1-5 | TRBV6-1 | TGTGCCAGCAGCTCGGACAGGGGGGTCGGTCAGCCCCAGCATTTT | CASSSDRGVGQPQHF
TRBD2 | . | TRBJ2-3 | TRBV2 | TGTGCCCTAAGACTAGCGGGAGTGGCAGATACGCAGTATTTT | CALRLAGVADTQYF
TRBD2 | . | TRBJ2-2 | TRBV18 | TGTGCCAGCTCACCATTCTTCGGACTAGCTCACACCGGGGAGCTGTTTTTT | CASSPFFGLAHTGELFF
TRBD1 | . | TRBJ1-1 | TRBV5-1 | TGCGCCAGCAGCCCGTACAGGGGCACGAACACTGAAGCTTTCTTT | CASSPYRGTNTEAFF
. | . | TRBJ2-3 | TRBV2 | TGTGCCAGGCACAAACTAGGTATGCCAGATACGCAGTATTTT | CARHKLGMPDTQYF
. | . | TRBJ1-1 | TRBV10-1 | TGCGCCAGCAGTGCGAGCCAGGACATGACTGAAGCTTTCTTT | CASSASQDMTEAFF
TRBD2 | few | TRBJ2-1 | TRBV11-1 | TGTGCCAGCAGCCCTCGAGGGACTAGCGGGAGCTACCGGGAGCAGTTCTTC | CASSPRGTSGSYREQFF
TRBD1 | . | TRBJ1-5 | TRBV2 | TGTGCCAGCAGCGAAGGGGGCAGGGGAAGCAATCAGCCCCAGCATTTT | CASSEGGRGSNQPQHF
. | . | TRBJ2-3 | TRBV29-1 | TGCAGCGTTGAGGGGGGACTGGGGGACTTGGGCACAGATACGCAGTATTTT | CSVEGGLGDLGTDTQYF
. | once | TRBJ1-1 | TRBV5-1 | TGCGCCAGCAGCTTGGACTCAGCGGGCGAGGCTTTCTTT | CASSLDSAGEAFF
. | few | TRBJ1-2 | TRBV6-5 | TGTGCCAGCAGTAGGACGGGGGATTCTTTTAGCTACACCTTC | CASSRTGDSFSYTF
TRBD1 | once | TRBJ1-2 | TRBV5-4 | TGTGCCAGCAGCTTCGACAGGGGAGTCTATGGCTACACCTTC | CASSFDRGVYGYTF
. | . | TRBJ2-7 | TRBV10-3 | TGTGCCATCAGTGCGAACAGGGTACACGAGCAGTACTTC | CAISANRVHEQYF
. | . | TRBJ1-1 | TRBV5-1 | TGCGCCAGCAGCTTAGGACAGTACACTGAAGCTTTCTTT | CASSLGQYTEAFF
TRBD1 | . | TRBJ1-6 | TRBV27 | TGTGCCAGCAGTACCCGGGACAGGGGTAATTCACCCCTCCACTTT | CASSTRDRGNSPLHF
TRBD1 | . | TRBJ1-2 | TRBV5-1 | TGCGCCAGCAGCGCGTTAACAGGGGGCTATGGCTACACCTTC | CASSALTGGYGYTF
. | . | TRBJ2-7 | TRBV11-2 | TGTGCCAGCAGCCCCCGGCGAGCGGCTATTTACGAGCAGTACTTC | CASSPRRAAIYEQYF
TRBD1 | . | TRBJ1-1 | TRBV5-4 | TGTGCCAGCAGCGTACGACAGGGGGCTGATTGGACTGAAGCTTTCTTT | CASSVRQGADWTEAFF